The sequence of this T cell receptor (beta chain) was determined in a study of blood T cell repertoires in COVID-19. Germline V gene lookup returns CDR1 SGHKS and CDR2 YYEKEE (reference sequence). This CDR3 region has 14 residues. Trimming took off 6 bases at V and 2 bases at J, with 15 bases between the two ends. The table came from immunoSEQ multiplex PCR; TCRdb's copy has only in-frame clones and leaves some out. This sample has about 160,000 clones, with approximately 77% found just once. This TCR derives from a man between 60 and 75 years old who had recovered from COVID-19. The chain couples TRBV5-5 to TRBJ2-7, with D perhaps matching TRBD2 (6 bases). Specimen: PBMCs or T cells enriched from blood (not recorded which). The CDR3 coding sequence is TGTGCCAGCACCCCGGAGCGGGTCGCCTACGAGCAGTACTTC. Translated, it gives CASTPERVAYEQYF.